Presented here are 25 T cell receptor beta chains from one specimen sequenced in a study of T cell responses to AZD1222 COVID-19 vaccine. Assay: immunoSEQ multiplex PCR; the TCRdb copy retains only in-frame clones and omits some. The data contain about 85,000 clones, more than 75% of them seen just once; the ten biggest clones take up around 3%. The sample was peripheral blood, taken on day 0 of AZD1222 vaccination. These receptors were taken from an adult in good health.

The chain is built from TRBV19 and TRBJ1-5, with D maybe TRBD1 (6 bases). V was shortened by 9 bases and J by 0 bases, with 12 bases between the two germline ends. This CDR3 is built from 14 residues. Germline assignment: CDR1 LNHDA and CDR2 SQIVND (reference sequence). CDR3 DNA sequence: TGTGCCAGCGACCAGGGGCATAGCAATCAGCCCCAGCATTTT. This gives the protein CASDQGHSNQPQHF.

This clone occurred once. This chain links TRBV3-1 (or the pseudogene TRBV3-2) with TRBJ1-2; D gene unclear. Trimming took 1 base from V and 4 from J, leaving 19 bases between them. Germline CDR1 reads LGHDT; CDR2 reads YNNKEL (reference sequence). The CDR3 runs 17 residues. CDR3 amino acids: CASSQVTATSEGYGYTF. As DNA, the CDR3 is TGTGCCAGCAGCCAAGTCACGGCTACCTCGGAGGGCTATGGCTACACCTTC.

The chain links TRBV23-1 to TRBJ1-3, with D maybe TRBD1 (6 bases). TRBV23-1 carries the ORF label, with uncertain function. This CDR3 has 15 amino acids. V was cut by 4 bases and J by 3 bases, with 13 bases left in between. The CDR3 DNA reads as TGCGCCAGCAGTCCCACAGGGAGTCGTGGAAACACCATATATTTT. It encodes CASSPTGSRGNTIYF.

CDR3 DNA: TGTGCCAGCGGACCGGGAGGGCCGGATACGCAGTATTTT. The encoded protein is CASGPGGPDTQYF. The chain is built from TRBV27 and TRBJ2-3; 8 nucleotides agree with TRBD2. The CDR3 runs to 13 residues. The V gene's germline CDR1 is MNHEY and CDR2 SMNVEV (reference sequence). The V segment lost 8 bases and the J segment 6 bases; nucleotides outside the gene matches: 7.

This sequence joins TRBV27 and TRBJ2-3, with a tentative D call TRBD1 (5 bases). Germline V gene data show CDR1 as MNHEY and CDR2 as SMNVEV (reference sequence). The CDR3 totals 17 residues. V lost 4 bases to trimming and J lost 0 bases, with 17 bases between them. In DNA, the CDR3 is TGTGCCAGCAGTTGGGGCCCAGCCACCGATAGCACAGATACGCAGTATTTT. Encoded protein: CASSWGPATDSTDTQYF.

V usage is TRBV5-1 and J usage is TRBJ1-2; TRBD1 aligns across 9 bases. The junction had 14 bases not matched to a gene; V was cut back by 1 base and J by 7 bases. CDR3 size: 17 residues. Germline CDR1 is SGHRS and CDR2 is YFSETQ. Here the CDR3 reads CASSLPNITGGPSGYTF. The CDR3 DNA reads as TGCGCCAGCAGCTTGCCCAATATTACAGGGGGCCCGAGTGGCTACACCTTC. Based on the CDR3 plus reference TRBV5-1 and TRBJ1-2, the full variable domain is KAGVTQTPRYLIKTRGQQVTLSCSPISGHRSVSWYQQTPGQGLQFLFEYFSETQRNKGNFPGRFSGRQFSNSRSEMNVSTLELGDSALYLCASSLPNITGGPSGYTFGSGTRLTVV.

The chain has TRBV19 and TRBJ2-3; TRBD1 aligns across 7 bases. Germline assignment: CDR1 LNHDA and CDR2 SQIVND (reference sequence). The CDR3 has 14 residues. J lost 2 bases, V lost 3 bases, and 2 bases had no gene match. This CDR3 is CASSMTGNTDTQYF. In DNA form, the CDR3 reads TGTGCCAGTAGTATGACAGGGAACACAGATACGCAGTATTTT.

The rearrangement links TRBV11-2 to TRBJ1-6; the D gene is possibly TRBD1 (6 bases). V lost 1 base and J lost 13, with 11 bases in between. The CDR3 contains 13 residues. Germline CDR1 SGHAT, CDR2 FQNNGV. The CDR3 region is CASSLGTGKPLHF. DNA of the CDR3: TGTGCCAGCAGCTTAGGAACAGGGAAGCCCCTCCACTTT. The complete variable domain, with remaining parts taken from reference TRBV11-2 and TRBJ1-6, reads EAGVAQSPRYKIIEKRQSVAFWCNPISGHATLYWYQQILGQGPKLLIQFQNNGVVDDSQLPKDRFSAERLKGVDSTLKIQPAKLEDSAVYLCASSLGTGKPLHFGNGTRLTVT.

The table lists this clone with a few counts. The chain recombines TRBV2 with TRBJ2-3; TRBD2 matches at 11 bases. The CDR3 spans 16 residues. Per germline, CDR1 SNHLY and CDR2 FYNNEI. The ends lost 1 base at V and 2 bases at J; junction bases unmatched: 2. The CDR3 loop reads CASSEGLAGITDTQYF. The CDR3 DNA sequence: TGTGCCAGCAGTGAAGGACTAGCGGGGATCACAGATACGCAGTATTTT.

This chain joins TRBV27 and TRBJ1-4; no reliable D call. This CDR3 spans 16 amino acids. Deletions cut 0 bases from V and 3 bases from J, with 11 bases between. CDR1 and CDR2 (germline): MNHEY, SMNVEV (reference sequence). CDR3 residues: CASSLSIGSSNEKLFF. The CDR3 coding sequence is TGTGCCAGCAGTTTATCGATCGGATCGTCTAATGAAAAACTGTTTTTT.

This clone was seen once. The J gene is TRBJ1-2, the V gene TRBV28; D remains ambiguous. CDR1 and CDR2 from the germline V gene are MDHEN and SYDVKM. With 3 bases removed from V and 0 bases from J, the gap between germline ends came to 14 bases. The CDR3 has 16 amino acids. Here the CDR3 reads CASSFLGPGANYGYTF. Here the CDR3 DNA reads TGTGCCAGCAGTTTCCTAGGGCCTGGGGCTAACTATGGCTACACCTTC.

This chain uses TRBV28 with TRBJ1-2, with D tentatively TRBD1 (5 bases). Germline-derived CDR1 and CDR2 are MDHEN and SYDVKM. There are 13 residues in the CDR3. Trimming cost V 3 bases and J 4 bases, with 9 bases left between them. CDR3 nucleotide sequence: TGTGCCAGCAGTTTTGACAGTGCCTATGGCTACACCTTC. Amino acids: CASSFDSAYGYTF.

The chain recombines TRBV28 with TRBJ2-7, with TRBD2 matching 12 bases. The germline gives CDR1 MDHEN, CDR2 SYDVKM. J gave up 1 base and V 6 bases, and 4 bases lay outside the gene matches. This CDR3 has 15 residues. CDR3 DNA: TGTGCCAGCAGGGGGCTAGCGGGAGGGTCCTACGAGCAGTACTTC. It is translated as CASRGLAGGSYEQYF.

This chain uses TRBV10-1 with TRBJ2-6; tentatively, D is TRBD1 (5 bases). CDR1 WNHNN and CDR2 SYGVQD come from the germline V gene (reference sequence). The CDR3 loop spans 16 amino acids. V was cut by 5 bases and J by 4 bases, with 15 bases left in between. This CDR3 reads CASSPDISRGANVLTF. CDR3 DNA: TGCGCCAGCAGTCCGGACATCTCCAGGGGGGCCAACGTCCTGACTTTC.

The genes are TRBV6-4 and TRBJ2-1; D gene unclear. The CDR3 is 15 residues long. V was trimmed by 1 base and J by 1 base, leaving 8 bases between them. CDR1 and CDR2 (germline): MRHNA, SNTAGT. The CDR3 region is CASSDLGGSYNEQFF. The CDR3 DNA sequence: TGTGCCAGCAGTGACTTAGGTGGGTCCTACAATGAGCAGTTCTTC.

In its sample, this clone was seen a few times. V gene TRBV2 combines with J gene TRBJ1-2; tentative D call: TRBD1 (5 bases). The germline gives CDR1 SNHLY, CDR2 FYNNEI. Between the trimmed V and J ends, which lost 3 bases and 3 bases, there was a span of 14 bases. The CDR3 has 15 residues. CDR3 region: CASSEDDSHDYGYTF. Written as DNA, the CDR3 is TGTGCCAGCAGTGAGGACGACAGCCACGACTATGGCTACACCTTC.

The V call is TRBV27, the J call TRBJ2-2; the D call may be TRBD1 or TRBD2 (5 bases each). Germline CDR1 is MNHEY and CDR2 is SMNVEV (reference sequence). The V and J ends lost 4 bases and 5 bases respectively, with 14 bases between them. This CDR3 is built from 15 residues. The CDR3 protein is CASSSGTSWTGELFF. CDR3 in DNA: TGTGCCAGCAGTTCCGGGACCTCGTGGACCGGGGAGCTGTTTTTT.

The J gene is TRBJ2-3, the V gene TRBV6-5; D assignment may be TRBD1 or TRBD2 (5 bases each). The CDR3 has 14 residues. The V gene lost 7 bases and the J gene lost 3 bases, with 14 bases spanning the gap. The germline V gene encodes CDR1 MNHEY and CDR2 SVGAGI. CDR3 protein: CASTRGGSTDTQYF. The DNA for the CDR3 is TGTGCCAGCACGAGGGGCGGGTCGACAGATACGCAGTATTTT.

This chain uses TRBV19 with TRBJ1-1; 8 bases align to TRBD1. This CDR3 is 14 amino acids long. Unmatched junction bases numbered 7, after V lost 3 bases and J lost 7 bases. The germline CDR1 and CDR2 sequences are LNHDA and SQIVND (reference sequence). This CDR3 reads CASSIQTGVDEAFF. CDR3 DNA sequence: TGTGCCAGTAGTATCCAGACAGGGGTGGATGAAGCTTTCTTT.

V usage is TRBV28 and J usage is TRBJ2-7; weak D call: TRBD1 (5 bases). CDR1 MDHEN and CDR2 SYDVKM come from the germline V gene. Trimming pared 9 bases from V and 3 bases from J, leaving 15 bases between. The CDR3 length is 13 residues. CDR3 sequence (DNA): TGTGCCAGTGAAAAAGGACACAGCTACGAGCAGTACTTC. Translating it yields CASEKGHSYEQYF.

V usage is TRBV7-3 and J usage is TRBJ2-3; possible D gene TRBD1, 6 bases. This CDR3 is 17 amino acids long. Germline CDR1 reads SGHTA; CDR2 reads FQGTGA. Trimming cost V 2 bases and J 11 bases, with 26 bases left between them. The CDR3: CASSLGPPGQGNRGQYF. The CDR3 DNA sequence: TGTGCCAGCAGCTTAGGGCCCCCCGGGCAGGGGAATAGAGGGCAGTATTTT.

The rearrangement links TRBV7-9 to TRBJ2-7, with TRBD1 as a possible D gene (5 bases). V gave up 5 bases and J gave up 1 base, with 15 bases separating them. Germline V gene sequence: CDR1 SEHNR, CDR2 FQNEAQ (reference sequence). The length of the CDR3 is 15 residues. CDR3 loop: CASSLQVSASYEQYF. CDR3 coding DNA: TGTGCCAGCAGCCTACAGGTTTCTGCGTCCTACGAGCAGTACTTC.

The V call is TRBV6-1, the J call TRBJ1-2; perhaps TRBD1 as D (5 bases). V shed 1 base and J shed 2 bases, with 8 bases lying between them. The germline V gene has CDR1 MNHNS and CDR2 SASEGT. The CDR3 covers 14 residues. The CDR3 here is CASSEGGGNYGYTF. CDR3 bases: TGTGCCAGCAGTGAAGGGGGGGGGAACTATGGCTACACCTTC.

This clone came up once. The V gene is TRBV6-5, the J gene TRBJ2-5; a weak D match, TRBD2 (6 bases). Trimming pared 0 bases from V and 5 bases from J, leaving 10 bases between. The length of the CDR3 is 14 residues. Germline lookup yields CDR1 MNHEY and CDR2 SVGAGI. The CDR3 sequence is CASSYSAGRETQYF. The CDR3 DNA follows: TGTGCCAGCAGTTACTCCGCGGGGAGGGAGACCCAGTACTTC.

Here the CDR3 reads CASSLTSGGGPYEQYF. The CDR3 DNA reads as TGTGCCAGCAGCTTAACCTCCGGGGGAGGCCCCTACGAGCAGTACTTC. V and J are TRBV7-2 and TRBJ2-7; D is possibly TRBD2 (6 bases). This CDR3 spans 16 amino acids. The V end was cut by 2 bases, the J end by 2 bases, with 16 bases between. The germline gives CDR1 SGHTA, CDR2 FQGNSA.